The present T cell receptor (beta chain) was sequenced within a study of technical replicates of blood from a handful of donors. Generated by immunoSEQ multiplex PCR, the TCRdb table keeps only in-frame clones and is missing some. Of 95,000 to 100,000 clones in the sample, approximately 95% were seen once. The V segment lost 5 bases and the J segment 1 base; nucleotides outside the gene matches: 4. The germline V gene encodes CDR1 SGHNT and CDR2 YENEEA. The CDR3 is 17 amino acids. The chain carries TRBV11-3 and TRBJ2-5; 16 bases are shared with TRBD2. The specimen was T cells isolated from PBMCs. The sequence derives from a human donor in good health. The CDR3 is CASSEGLAGGPQETQYF. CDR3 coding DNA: TGTGCCAGCAGCGAGGGACTAGCGGGGGGGCCCCAAGAGACCCAGTACTTC.